This TCR beta chain was identified during a study of T-cell reconstitution after alpha-beta-depleted transplantation in children. This CDR3 spans 13 amino acids. The V end was cut by 4 bases, the J end by 4 bases, with 10 bases between. CDR1 is SEHNR and CDR2 is FQNEAQ in the germline V gene (reference sequence). Library preparation (for TCRbeta) was performed with unique molecular identifiers. TCRdb analysed the PCR reads with MiXCR anew, one entry per CDR3 protein. The data show about 340,000 distinct CDR3 sequences, 13% seen once. This clonotype was seen a handful of times. Sample: PBMCs, taken from the stem cell graft. This receptor was obtained from a human donor who donated a stem cell graft to a child with Fanconi anemia. The chain employs TRBV7-9 and TRBJ1-2, with no clear D. CDR3 sequence: CASSSGPIYGYTF. The DNA of the CDR3 is TGTGCCAGCAGCTCTGGGCCGATCTATGGCTACACCTTC.